This TCR beta chain comes out of a study of T cell responses to AZD1222 COVID-19 vaccine. Study summary: Second-dose timings of about 4 or about 12 weeks were pooled.

The table came from immunoSEQ multiplex PCR; TCRdb's copy has only in-frame clones and leaves some out. The table has approximately 260,000 clones, about 92% seen once; the top ten hold about 0.5%. Study-wide results and limits: Possibly, clonal diversity was underestimated; donors were largely white British and included more females. Reports say nearly half of spike-specific TCRs go after unmutated variant regions.

Note on this clone: Its antigen is undetermined.

Germline V lookup: CDR1 GTSNPN, CDR2 SVGIG (reference sequence). The CDR3 runs to 17 residues. The V and J ends lost 2 bases and 7 bases respectively, with 21 bases between them. This receptor was obtained from an adult in good health. The sequences come from peripheral blood, collected on day 0 of AZD1222 vaccination. The rearrangement links TRBV30 to TRBJ1-6, with a possible D match to TRBD1 (6 bases). This CDR3 reads CAWSPDLGGISNSPLHF. The CDR3 nucleotides are TGTGCCTGGAGTCCGGACCTAGGGGGGATTAGCAATTCACCCCTCCACTTT. Supplemented by reference TRBV30 and TRBJ1-6, the full variable domain reads SQTIHQWPATLVQPVGSPLSLECTVEGTSNPNLYWYRQAAGRGLQLLFYSVGIGQISSEVPQNLSASRPQDRQFILSSKKLLLSDSGFYLCAWSPDLGGISNSPLHFGNGTRLTVT.